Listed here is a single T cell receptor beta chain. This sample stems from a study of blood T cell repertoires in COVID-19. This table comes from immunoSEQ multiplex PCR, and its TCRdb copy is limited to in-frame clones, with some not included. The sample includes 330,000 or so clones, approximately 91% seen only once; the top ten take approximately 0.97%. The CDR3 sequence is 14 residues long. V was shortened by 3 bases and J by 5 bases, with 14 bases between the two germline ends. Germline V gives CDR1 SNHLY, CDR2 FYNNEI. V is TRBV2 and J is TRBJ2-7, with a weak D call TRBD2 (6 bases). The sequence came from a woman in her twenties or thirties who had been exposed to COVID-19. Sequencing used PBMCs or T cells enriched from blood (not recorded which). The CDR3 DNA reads TGTGCCAGCAGTGAGGGGGACTGGAGGGACGAGCAGTACTTC. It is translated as CASSEGDWRDEQYF.